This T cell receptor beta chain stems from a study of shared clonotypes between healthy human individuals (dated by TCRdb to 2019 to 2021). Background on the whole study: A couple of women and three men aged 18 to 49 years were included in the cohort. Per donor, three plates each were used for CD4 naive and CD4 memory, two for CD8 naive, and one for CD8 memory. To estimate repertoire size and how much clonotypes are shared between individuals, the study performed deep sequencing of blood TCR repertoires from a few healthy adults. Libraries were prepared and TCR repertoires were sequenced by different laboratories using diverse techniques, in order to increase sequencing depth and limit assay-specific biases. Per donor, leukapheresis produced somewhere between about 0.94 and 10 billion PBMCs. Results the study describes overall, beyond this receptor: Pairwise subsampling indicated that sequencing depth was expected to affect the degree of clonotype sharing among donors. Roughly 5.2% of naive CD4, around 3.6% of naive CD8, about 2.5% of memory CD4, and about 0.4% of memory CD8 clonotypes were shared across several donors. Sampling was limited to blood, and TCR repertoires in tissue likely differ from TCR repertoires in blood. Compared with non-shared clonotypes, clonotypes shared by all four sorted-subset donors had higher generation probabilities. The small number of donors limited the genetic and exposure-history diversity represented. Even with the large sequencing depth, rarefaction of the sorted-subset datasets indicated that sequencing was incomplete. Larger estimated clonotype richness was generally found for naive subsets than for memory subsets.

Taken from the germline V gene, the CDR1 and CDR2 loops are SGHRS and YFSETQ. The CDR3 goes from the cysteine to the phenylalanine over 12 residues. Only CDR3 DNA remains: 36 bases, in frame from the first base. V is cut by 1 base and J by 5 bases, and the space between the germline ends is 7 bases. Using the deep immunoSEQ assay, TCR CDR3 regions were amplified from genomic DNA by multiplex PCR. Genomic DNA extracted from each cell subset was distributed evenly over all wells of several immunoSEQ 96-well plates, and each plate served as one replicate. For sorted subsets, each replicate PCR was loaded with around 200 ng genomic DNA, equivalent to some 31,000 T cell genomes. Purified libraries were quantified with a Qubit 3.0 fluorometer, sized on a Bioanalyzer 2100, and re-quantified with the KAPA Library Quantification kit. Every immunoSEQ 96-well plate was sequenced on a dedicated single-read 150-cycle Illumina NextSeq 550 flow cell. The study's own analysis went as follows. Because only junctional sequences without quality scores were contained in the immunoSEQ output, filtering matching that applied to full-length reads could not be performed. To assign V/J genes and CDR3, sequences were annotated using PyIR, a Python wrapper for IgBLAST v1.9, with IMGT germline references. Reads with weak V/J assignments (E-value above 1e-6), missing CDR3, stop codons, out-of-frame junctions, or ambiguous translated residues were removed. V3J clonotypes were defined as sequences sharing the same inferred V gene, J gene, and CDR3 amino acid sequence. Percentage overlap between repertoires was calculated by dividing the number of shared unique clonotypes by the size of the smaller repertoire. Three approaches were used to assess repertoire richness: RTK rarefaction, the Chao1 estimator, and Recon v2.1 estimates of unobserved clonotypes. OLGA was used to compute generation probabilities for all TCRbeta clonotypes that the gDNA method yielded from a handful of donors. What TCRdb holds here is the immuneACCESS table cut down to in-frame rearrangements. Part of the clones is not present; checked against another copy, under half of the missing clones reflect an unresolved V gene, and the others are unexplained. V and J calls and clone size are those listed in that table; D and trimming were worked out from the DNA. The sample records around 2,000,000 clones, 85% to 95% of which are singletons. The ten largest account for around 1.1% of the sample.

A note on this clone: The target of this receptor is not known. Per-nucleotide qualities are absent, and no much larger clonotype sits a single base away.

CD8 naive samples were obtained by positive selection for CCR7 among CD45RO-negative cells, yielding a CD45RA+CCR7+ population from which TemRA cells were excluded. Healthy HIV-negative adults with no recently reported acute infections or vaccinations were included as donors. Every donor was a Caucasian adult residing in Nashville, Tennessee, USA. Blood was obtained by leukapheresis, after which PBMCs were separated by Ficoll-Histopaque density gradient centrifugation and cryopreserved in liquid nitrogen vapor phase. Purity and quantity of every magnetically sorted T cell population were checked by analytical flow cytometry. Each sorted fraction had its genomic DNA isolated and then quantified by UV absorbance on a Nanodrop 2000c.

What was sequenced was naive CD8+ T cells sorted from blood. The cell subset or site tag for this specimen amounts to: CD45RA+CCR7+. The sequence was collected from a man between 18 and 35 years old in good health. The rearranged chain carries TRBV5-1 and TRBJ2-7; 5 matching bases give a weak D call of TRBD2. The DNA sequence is TGCGCCAGCAGCTTGATCGGGAACGAGCAGTACTTC. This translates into CASSLIGNEQYF.